The 3 T cell receptor beta chains below were found in one sample sequenced in a study of control samples from healthy donors and cancer patients. Generated by immunoSEQ multiplex PCR, the TCRdb table keeps only in-frame clones and is missing some. The sample holds about 95,000 clones, approximately 80% seen once. The sample consisted of blood. The receptors come from a man younger than 45 in good health.

The DNA for the CDR3 is TGTGCCAGCCGGGACACGAACACCGGGGAGCTGTTTTTT. This translates into CASRDTNTGELFF. V and J are TRBV28 and TRBJ2-2; a weak D match, TRBD1 (6 bases). Germline CDR1 reads MDHEN; CDR2 reads SYDVKM. CDR3 length: 13 residues. Trimming took 8 bases from V and 0 from J, leaving 7 bases between them. Full variable domain (missing parts from reference TRBV28 and TRBJ2-2): DVKVTQSSRYLVKRTGEKVFLECVQDMDHENMFWYRQDPGLGLRLIYFSYDVKMKEKGDIPEGYSVSREKKERFSLILESASTNQTSMYLCASRDTNTGELFFGEGSRLTVL.

The J gene is TRBJ1-2, the V gene TRBV6-5, with TRBD1 as a possible D gene (5 bases). The germline V gene encodes CDR1 MNHEY and CDR2 SVGAGI. This CDR3 is 13 amino acids long. Trimming left V 3 bases short and J 3 bases short, with 8 bases between. CDR3 residues: CASSYGADYGYTF. For the CDR3, the DNA is TGTGCCAGCAGTTATGGGGCGGACTATGGCTACACCTTC.

The count of this clone is one. The chain carries TRBV29-1 and TRBJ2-5; D is perhaps TRBD2 (7 bases). V shed 4 bases and J shed 4 bases, with 13 bases lying between them. From germline, CDR1 is SQVTM and CDR2 ANQGSEA. CDR3 length: 13 amino acids. CDR3 protein: CSVAGLGGETQYF. CDR3 sequence (DNA): TGCAGCGTTGCAGGACTAGGGGGAGAGACCCAGTACTTC. Based on the CDR3 plus reference TRBV29-1 and TRBJ2-5, the full variable domain is SAVISQKPSRDICQRGTSLTIQCQVDSQVTMMFWYRQQPGQSLTLIATANQGSEATYESGFVIDKFPISRPNLTFSTLTVSNMSPEDSSIYLCSVAGLGGETQYFGPGTRLLVL.